This T cell receptor beta chain was sequenced in a study of cytomegalovirus exposure and HLA in healthy donors. This cohort consisted of healthy bone marrow donors. With 60 Vbeta and 13 Jbeta primers, the PCR was carried out. Here immunoSEQ multiplex PCR was the method, and the copy in TCRdb shows in-frame clones only, minus some. The data hold 150,000 or so clones, with about 70% observed a single time. Study-wide results and limits: The authors later found most CMV-associated TCR beta chains appeared HLA-restricted.

This CDR3 has 13 residues. Between the trimmed V and J ends, which lost 2 bases and 5 bases, there was a span of 10 bases. Germline V gene lookup returns CDR1 ENHRY and CDR2 SYGVKD. This clone was seen more than once but under ten times. Its antigen is unidentified. V usage is TRBV10-3 and J usage is TRBJ2-7, with a possible D match to TRBD1 (6 bases). The origin of this receptor is a male donor in good health and CMV-seronegative. The sequenced sample consisted of PBMCs. CDR3 region: CAISETGTHEQYF. CDR3 DNA sequence: TGTGCCATCAGTGAGACAGGGACGCACGAGCAGTACTTC.